This T cell receptor (beta chain) is drawn from a study of technical replicates of blood from a few donors. TCRdb's table, derived via immunoSEQ multiplex PCR, lists solely in-frame clones and lacks some. The table has about 62,000 clones, approximately 89% seen once. Trimming stripped 0 bases from V and 0 bases from J, with 4 bases between. Germline CDR1 SGHDT, CDR2 YYEEEE. The CDR3 has 15 amino acids. Concerning this clone itself: This same CDR3 is encoded by further DNA sequences in the sample.

The clonotype comes from a human donor in good health. Some clones in this sample may be carry-over from other donors' samples. The gene calls are TRBV5-6 and TRBJ2-6; D unclear. Sample: PBMCs. CDR3 sequence: CASSLAVSGANVLTF. CDR3 DNA: TGTGCCAGCAGCTTGGCCGTCTCTGGGGCCAACGTCCTGACTTTC.